This TCR beta chain was recovered during a study of T cells in Graves' hyperthyroidism and ophthalmopathy. Study findings and constraints: Researchers found most expanded thyroid clonotypes above 0.001 in blood as well. From stable hyperthyroidism, ophthalmopathy was set apart by a 13 V-J model.

In the case of this clonotype: Its antigen is currently unknown.

V was cut by 11 bases and J by 0 bases, with 11 bases left in between. The CDR3 extends over 13 amino acids. Germline values: CDR1 MNHNS, CDR2 SASEGT. TCR beta CDR3 region amplification was performed from RNA transcripts. HTBI primers were employed in a first-round RT-PCR of the TCR CDR3. TCRdb independently ran MiXCR on the multiplex PCR reads; one entry per CDR3 protein. The table records about 350,000 distinct CDR3 sequences, around 14% of them present only once. Investigators excluded patients with uncontrolled infection, other autoimmune disease, pregnancy or lactation. Source material for PBMCs was about 11 ml fresh peripheral blood.

The sample consisted of blood. The chain combines TRBV6-1 with TRBJ1-3; D may be TRBD1 (5 bases). This clonotype was obtained from a woman in her twenties or thirties with Graves' hyperthyroidism. CDR3 loop: CAAGTDSGNTIYF. For the CDR3, the DNA is TGTGCCGCGGGGACCGACTCTGGAAACACCATATATTTT.